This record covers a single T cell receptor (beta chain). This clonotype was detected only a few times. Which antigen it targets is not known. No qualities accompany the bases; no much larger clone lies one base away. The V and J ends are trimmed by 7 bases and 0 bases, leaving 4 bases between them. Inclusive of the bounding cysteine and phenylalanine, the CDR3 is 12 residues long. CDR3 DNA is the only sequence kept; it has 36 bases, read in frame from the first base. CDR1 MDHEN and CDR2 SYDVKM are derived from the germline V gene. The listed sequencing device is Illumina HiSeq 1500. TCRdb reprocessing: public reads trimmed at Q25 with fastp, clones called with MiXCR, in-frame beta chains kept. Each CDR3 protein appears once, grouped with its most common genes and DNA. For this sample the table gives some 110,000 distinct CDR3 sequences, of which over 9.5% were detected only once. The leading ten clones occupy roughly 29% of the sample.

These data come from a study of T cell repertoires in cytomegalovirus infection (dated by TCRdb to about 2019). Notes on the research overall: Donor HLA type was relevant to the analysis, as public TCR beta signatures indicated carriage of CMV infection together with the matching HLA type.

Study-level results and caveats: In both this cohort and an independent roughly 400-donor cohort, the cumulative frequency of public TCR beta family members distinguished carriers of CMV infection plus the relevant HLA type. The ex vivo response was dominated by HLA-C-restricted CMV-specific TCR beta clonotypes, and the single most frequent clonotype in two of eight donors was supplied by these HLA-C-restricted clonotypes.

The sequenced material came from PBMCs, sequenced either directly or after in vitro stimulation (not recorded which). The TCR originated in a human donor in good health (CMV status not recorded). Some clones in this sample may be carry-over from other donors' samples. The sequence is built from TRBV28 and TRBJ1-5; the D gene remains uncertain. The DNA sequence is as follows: TGTGCCAGCAAGTATAGCAATCAGCCCCAGCATTTT. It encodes CASKYSNQPQHF.